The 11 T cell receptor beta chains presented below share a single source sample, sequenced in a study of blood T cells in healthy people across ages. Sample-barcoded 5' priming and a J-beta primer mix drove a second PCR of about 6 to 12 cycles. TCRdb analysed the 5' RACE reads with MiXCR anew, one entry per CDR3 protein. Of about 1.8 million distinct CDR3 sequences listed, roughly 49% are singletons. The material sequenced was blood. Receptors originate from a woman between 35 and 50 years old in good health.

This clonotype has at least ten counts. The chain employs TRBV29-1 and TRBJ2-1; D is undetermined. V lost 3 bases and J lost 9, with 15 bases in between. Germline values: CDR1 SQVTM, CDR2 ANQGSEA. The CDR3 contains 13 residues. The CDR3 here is CSVEGYGWGEQFF. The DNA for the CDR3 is TGCAGCGTTGAGGGCTACGGTTGGGGTGAGCAGTTCTTC.

In nucleotides, the CDR3 is TGTGCCAGCAGCGTTGCGAGCGGGGGGACCTACACAGATACGCAGTATTTT. Its protein product is CASSVASGGTYTDTQYF. The gene calls are TRBV9 and TRBJ2-3, with 9 bases lining up with TRBD2. From germline, CDR1 is SGDLS and CDR2 YYNGEE. Losses at the gene ends were 2 bases for V and 2 bases for J; bases not matched to a gene: 9. This CDR3 region has 17 residues.

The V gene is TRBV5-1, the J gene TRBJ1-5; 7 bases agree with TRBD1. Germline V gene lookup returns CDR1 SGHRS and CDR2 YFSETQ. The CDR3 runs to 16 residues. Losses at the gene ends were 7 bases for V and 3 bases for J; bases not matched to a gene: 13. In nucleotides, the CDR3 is TGCGCCAGCGCCCTTCCCGACAGGGTATCCAATCAGCCCCAGCATTTT. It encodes CASALPDRVSNQPQHF.

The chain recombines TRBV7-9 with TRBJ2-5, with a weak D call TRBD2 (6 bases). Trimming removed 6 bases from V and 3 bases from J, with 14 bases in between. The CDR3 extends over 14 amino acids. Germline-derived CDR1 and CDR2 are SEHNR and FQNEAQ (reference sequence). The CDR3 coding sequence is TGTGCCAGCAGTACCGGGACTCCAAAAGAGACCCAGTACTTC. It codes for CASSTGTPKETQYF.

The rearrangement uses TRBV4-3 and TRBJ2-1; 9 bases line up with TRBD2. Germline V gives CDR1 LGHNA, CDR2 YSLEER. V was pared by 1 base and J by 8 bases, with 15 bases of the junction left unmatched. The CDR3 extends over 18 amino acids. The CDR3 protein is CASSQAGLAGLAGDEQFF. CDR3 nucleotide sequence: TGCGCCAGCAGCCAAGCAGGATTAGCGGGACTAGCCGGGGATGAGCAGTTCTTC.

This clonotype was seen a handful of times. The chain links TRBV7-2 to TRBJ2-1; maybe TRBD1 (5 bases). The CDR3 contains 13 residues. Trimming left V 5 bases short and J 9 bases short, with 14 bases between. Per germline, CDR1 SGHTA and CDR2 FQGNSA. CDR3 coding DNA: TGTGCCAGCAGCCCGGCGCTCAGGGCTGAGCAGTTCTTC. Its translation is CASSPALRAEQFF.

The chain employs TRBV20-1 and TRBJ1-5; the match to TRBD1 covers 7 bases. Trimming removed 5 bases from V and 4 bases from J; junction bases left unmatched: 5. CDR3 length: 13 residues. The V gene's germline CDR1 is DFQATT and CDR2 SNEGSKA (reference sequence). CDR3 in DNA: TGCAGTGCTTTCGGACAGGCTAATCAGCCCCAGCATTTT. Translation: CSAFGQANQPQHF.

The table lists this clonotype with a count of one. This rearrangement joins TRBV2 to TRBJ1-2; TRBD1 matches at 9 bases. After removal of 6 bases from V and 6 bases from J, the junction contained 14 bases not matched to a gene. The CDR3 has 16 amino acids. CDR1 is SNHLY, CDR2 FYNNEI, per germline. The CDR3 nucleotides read TGTGCCAGCAGAGACCAGCTCGGGACAGGGAGGAATGGCTACACCTTC. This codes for CASRDQLGTGRNGYTF.

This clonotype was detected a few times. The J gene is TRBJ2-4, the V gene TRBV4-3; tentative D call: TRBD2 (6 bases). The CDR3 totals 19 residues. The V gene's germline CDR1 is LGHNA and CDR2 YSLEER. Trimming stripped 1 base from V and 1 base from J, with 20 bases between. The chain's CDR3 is CASSQVREAPFSAKNIQYF. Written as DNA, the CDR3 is TGCGCCAGCAGCCAAGTAAGGGAGGCTCCCTTCTCTGCCAAAAACATTCAGTACTTC.

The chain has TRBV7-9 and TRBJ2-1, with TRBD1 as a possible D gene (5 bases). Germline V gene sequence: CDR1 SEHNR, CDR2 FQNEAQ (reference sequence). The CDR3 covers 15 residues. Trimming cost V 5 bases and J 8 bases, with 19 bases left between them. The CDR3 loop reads CASSAKGRAVDEQFF. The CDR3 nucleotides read TGTGCCAGCAGCGCGAAAGGCAGGGCAGTCGATGAGCAGTTCTTC. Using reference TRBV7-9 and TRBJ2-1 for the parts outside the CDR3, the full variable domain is DTGVSQNPRHKITKRGQNVTFRCDPISEHNRLYWYRQTLGQGPEFLTYFQNEAQLEKSRLLSDRFSAERPKGSFSTLEIQRTEQGDSAMYLCASSAKGRAVDEQFFGPGTRLTVL.

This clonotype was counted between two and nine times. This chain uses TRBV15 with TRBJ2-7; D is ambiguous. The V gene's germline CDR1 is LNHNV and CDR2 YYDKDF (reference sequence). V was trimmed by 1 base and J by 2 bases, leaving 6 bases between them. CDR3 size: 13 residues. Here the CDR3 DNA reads TGTGCCACCAGCAGAGCCCGGACCTACGAGCAGTACTTC. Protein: CATSRARTYEQYF. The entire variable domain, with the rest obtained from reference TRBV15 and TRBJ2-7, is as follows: DAMVIQNPRYQVTQFGKPVTLSCSQTLNHNVMYWYQQKSSQAPKLLFHYYDKDFNNEADTPDNFQSRRPNTSFCFLDIRSPGLGDTAMYLCATSRARTYEQYFGPGTRLTVT.